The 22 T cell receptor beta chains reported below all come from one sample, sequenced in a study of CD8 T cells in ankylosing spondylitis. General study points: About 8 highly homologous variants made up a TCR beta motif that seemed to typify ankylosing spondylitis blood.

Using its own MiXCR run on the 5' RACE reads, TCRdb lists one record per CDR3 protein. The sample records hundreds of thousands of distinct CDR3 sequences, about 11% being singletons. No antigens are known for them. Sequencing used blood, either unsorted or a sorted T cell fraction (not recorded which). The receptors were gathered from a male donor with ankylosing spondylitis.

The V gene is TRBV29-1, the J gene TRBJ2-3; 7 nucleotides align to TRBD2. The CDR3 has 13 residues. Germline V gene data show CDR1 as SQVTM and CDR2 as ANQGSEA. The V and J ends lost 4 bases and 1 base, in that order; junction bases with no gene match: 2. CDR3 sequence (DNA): TGCAGCGTTGTGGGAGGGGGCACAGATACGCAGTATTTT. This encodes CSVVGGGTDTQYF.

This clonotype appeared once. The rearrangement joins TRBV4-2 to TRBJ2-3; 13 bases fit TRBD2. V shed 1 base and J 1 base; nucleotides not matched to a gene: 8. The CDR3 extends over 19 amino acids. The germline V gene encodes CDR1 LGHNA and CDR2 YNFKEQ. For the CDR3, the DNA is TGTGCCAGCAGCCAAGGCTCACTAGCGGGGGGGCCTGGCACAGATACGCAGTATTTT. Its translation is CASSQGSLAGGPGTDTQYF.

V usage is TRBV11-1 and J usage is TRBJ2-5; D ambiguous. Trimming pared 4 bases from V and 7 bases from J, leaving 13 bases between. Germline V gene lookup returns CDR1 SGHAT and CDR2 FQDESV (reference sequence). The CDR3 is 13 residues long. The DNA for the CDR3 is TGTGCCAGCAGCTCGGACGCCGGCGGGACCCAGTACTTC. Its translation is CASSSDAGGTQYF.

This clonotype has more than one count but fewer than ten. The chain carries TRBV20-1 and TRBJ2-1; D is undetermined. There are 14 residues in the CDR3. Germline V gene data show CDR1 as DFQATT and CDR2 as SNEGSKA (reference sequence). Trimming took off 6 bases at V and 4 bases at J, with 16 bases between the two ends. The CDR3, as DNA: TGCAGTGCAACGGGCCTAGGGCTTTACAATGAGCAGTTCTTC. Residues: CSATGLGLYNEQFF.

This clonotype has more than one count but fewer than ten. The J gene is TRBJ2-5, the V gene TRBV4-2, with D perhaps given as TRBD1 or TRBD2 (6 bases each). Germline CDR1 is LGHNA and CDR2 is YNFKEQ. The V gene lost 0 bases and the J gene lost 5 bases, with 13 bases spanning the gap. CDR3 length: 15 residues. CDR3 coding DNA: TGTGCCAGCAGCCAAGATAGTGGGGGGCTTGAGACCCAGTACTTC. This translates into CASSQDSGGLETQYF.

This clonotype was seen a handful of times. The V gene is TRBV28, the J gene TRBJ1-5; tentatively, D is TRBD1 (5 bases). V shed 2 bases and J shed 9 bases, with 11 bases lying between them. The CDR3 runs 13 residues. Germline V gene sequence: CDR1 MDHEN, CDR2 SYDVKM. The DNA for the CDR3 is TGTGCCAGCAGTTTAGGGGCCCATCTGCCCCAGCATTTT. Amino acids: CASSLGAHLPQHF.

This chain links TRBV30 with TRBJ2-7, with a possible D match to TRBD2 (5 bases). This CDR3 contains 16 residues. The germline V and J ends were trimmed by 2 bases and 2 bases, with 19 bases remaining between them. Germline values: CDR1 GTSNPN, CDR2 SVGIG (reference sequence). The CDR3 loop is CAWSRTSRGNPYEQYF. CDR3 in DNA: TGTGCCTGGAGTCGTACCTCACGAGGGAACCCCTACGAGCAGTACTTC.

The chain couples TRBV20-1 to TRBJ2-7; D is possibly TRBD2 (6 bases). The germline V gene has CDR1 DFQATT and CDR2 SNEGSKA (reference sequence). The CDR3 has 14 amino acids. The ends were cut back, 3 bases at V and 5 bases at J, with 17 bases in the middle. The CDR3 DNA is TGCAGTGCTAGCGGGAGCGGGTCTTTACACGAGCAGTACTTC. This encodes CSASGSGSLHEQYF.

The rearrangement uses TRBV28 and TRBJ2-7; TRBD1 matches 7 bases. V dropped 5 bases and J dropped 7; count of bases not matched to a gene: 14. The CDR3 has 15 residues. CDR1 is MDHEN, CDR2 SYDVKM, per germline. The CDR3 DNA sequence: TGTGCCAGCAGTCCCCTAGGCAGGGGGAGATGGGAGCAGTACTTC. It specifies CASSPLGRGRWEQYF. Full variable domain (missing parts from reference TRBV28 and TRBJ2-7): DVKVTQSSRYLVKRTGEKVFLECVQDMDHENMFWYRQDPGLGLRLIYFSYDVKMKEKGDIPEGYSVSREKKERFSLILESASTNQTSMYLCASSPLGRGRWEQYFGPGTRLTVT.

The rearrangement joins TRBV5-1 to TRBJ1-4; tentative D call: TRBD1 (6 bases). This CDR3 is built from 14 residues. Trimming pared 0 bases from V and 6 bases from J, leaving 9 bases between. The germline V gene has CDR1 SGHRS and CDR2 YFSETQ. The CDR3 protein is CASSLVRGDEKLFF. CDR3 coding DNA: TGCGCCAGCAGCTTGGTCAGGGGTGATGAAAAACTGTTTTTT.

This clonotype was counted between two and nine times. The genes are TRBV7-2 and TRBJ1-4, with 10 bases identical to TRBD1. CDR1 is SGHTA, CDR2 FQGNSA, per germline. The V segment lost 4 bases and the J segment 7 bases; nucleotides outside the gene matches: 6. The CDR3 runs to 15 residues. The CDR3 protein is CASSSSGTGAEKLFF. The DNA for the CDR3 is TGTGCCAGCAGCTCCTCCGGGACAGGGGCTGAAAAACTGTTTTTT.

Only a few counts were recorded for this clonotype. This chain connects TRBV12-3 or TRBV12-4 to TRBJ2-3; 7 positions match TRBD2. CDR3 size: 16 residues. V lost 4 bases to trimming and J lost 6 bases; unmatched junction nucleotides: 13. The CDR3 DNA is TGTGCCAGCAGTTCCGACCTGGGACTACCCGCGGATACGCAGTATTTT. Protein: CASSSDLGLPADTQYF.

The CDR3 region is CSARGRGGHIYGYTF. Written as DNA, the CDR3 is TGCAGTGCTAGAGGGAGAGGGGGACATATCTATGGCTACACCTTC. The chain employs TRBV20-1 and TRBJ1-2, with a possible D match to TRBD1 (6 bases). This CDR3 is 15 amino acids long. The germline V and J ends were trimmed by 1 base and 4 bases, with 16 bases remaining between them. From germline, CDR1 is DFQATT and CDR2 SNEGSKA (reference sequence).

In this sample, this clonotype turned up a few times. DNA of the CDR3: TGTGCCAGCAGTGCGGTGAGAATAAGCAATCAGCCCCAGCATTTT. This sequence encodes CASSAVRISNQPQHF. The J gene is TRBJ1-5, the V gene TRBV2; no clear D gene. Trimming removed 4 bases at V and 1 base at J, with 11 bases between. The CDR3 spans 15 residues. Germline V gives CDR1 SNHLY, CDR2 FYNNEI.

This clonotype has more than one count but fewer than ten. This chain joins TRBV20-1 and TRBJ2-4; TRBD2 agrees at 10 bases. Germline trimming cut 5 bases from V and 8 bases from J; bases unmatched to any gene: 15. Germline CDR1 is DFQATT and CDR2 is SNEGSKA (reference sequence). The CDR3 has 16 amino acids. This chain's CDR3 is CSAVLAGYAGRDIQYF. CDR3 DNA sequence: TGCAGTGCTGTACTAGCGGGGTACGCCGGGAGGGACATTCAGTACTTC.

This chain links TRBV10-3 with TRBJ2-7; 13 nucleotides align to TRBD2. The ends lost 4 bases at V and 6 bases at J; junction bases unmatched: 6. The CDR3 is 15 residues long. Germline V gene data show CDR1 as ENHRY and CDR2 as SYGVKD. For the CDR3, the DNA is TGTGCCATCAGTGGGGGACTAGCGGGATTGGGCGAGCAGTACTTC. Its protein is CAISGGLAGLGEQYF.

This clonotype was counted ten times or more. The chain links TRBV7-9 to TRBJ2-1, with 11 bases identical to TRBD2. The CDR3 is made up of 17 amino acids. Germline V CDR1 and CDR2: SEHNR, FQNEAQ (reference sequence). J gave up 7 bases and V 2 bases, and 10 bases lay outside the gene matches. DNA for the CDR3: TGTGCCAGCAGCTTATCTGTAGCGGGAGGGCCTCGAAATGAGCAGTTCTTC. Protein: CASSLSVAGGPRNEQFF.

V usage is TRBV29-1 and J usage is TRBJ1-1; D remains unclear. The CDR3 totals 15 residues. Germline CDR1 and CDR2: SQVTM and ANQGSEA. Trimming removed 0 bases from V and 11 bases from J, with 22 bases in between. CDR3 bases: TGCAGCGTTGAAGATCGGTACACACTCCCCCGGAGGGCTTTCTTT. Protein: CSVEDRYTLPRRAFF. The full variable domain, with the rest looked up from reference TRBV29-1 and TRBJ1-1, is SAVISQKPSRDICQRGTSLTIQCQVDSQVTMMFWYRQQPGQSLTLIATANQGSEATYESGFVIDKFPISRPNLTFSTLTVSNMSPEDSSIYLCSVEDRYTLPRRAFFGQGTRLTVV.

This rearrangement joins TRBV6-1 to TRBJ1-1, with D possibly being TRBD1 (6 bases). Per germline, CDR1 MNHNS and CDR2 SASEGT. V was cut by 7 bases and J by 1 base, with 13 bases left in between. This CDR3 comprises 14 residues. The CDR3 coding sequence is TGTGCCAGCACCCCGTGGGGGCCGAACACTGAAGCTTTCTTT. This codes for CASTPWGPNTEAFF.

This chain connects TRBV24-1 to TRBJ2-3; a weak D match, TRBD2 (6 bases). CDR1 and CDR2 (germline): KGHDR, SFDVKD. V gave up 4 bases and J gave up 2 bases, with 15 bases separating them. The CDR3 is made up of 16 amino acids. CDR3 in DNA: TGTGCCACCAGTGAATCGGGACGGGAGCTCACAGATACGCAGTATTTT. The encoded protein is CATSESGRELTDTQYF.

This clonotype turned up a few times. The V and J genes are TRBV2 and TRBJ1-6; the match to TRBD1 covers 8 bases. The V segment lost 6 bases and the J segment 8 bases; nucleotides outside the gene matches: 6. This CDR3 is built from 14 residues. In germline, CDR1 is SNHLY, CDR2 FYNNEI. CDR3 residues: CASRSDRGDSPLHF. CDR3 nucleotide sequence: TGTGCCAGCAGAAGTGACAGGGGTGATTCACCCCTCCACTTT.

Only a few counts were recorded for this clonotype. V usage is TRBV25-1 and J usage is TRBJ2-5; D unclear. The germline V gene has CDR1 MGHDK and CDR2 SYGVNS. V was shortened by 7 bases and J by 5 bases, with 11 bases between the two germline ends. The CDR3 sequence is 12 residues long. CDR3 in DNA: TGTGCCAGCAATATAGCAATGGAGACCCAGTACTTC. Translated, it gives CASNIAMETQYF.